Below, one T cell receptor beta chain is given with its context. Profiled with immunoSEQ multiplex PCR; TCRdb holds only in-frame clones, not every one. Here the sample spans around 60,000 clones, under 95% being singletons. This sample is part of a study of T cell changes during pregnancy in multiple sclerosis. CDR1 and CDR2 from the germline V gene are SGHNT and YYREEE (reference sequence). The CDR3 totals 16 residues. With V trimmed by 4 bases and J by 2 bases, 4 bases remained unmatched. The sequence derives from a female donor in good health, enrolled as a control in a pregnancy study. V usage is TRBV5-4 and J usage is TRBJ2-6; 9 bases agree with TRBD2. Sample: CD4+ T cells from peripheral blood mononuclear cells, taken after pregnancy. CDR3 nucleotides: TGTGCCAGCAGCGGCGGGAGGGGGCCTGGGGCCAACGTCCTGACTTTC. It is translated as CASSGGRGPGANVLTF.